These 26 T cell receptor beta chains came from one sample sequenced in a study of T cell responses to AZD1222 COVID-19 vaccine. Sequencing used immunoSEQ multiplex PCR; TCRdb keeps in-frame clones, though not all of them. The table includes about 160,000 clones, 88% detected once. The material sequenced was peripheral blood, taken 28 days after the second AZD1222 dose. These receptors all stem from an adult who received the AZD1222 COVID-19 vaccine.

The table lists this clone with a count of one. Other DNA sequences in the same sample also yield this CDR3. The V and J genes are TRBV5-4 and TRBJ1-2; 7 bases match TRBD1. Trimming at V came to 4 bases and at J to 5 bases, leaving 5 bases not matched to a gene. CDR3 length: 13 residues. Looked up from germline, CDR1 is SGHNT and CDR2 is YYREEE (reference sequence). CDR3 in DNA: TGTGCCAGCAGCGCTGGGACAGCGTATGGCTACACCTTC. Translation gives CASSAGTAYGYTF.

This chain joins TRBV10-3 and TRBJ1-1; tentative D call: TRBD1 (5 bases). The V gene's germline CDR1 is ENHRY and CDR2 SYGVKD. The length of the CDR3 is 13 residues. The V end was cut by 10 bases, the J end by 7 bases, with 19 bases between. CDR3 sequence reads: CATVRQSDLEAFF. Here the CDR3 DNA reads TGTGCCACCGTCCGACAGAGCGATCTTGAAGCTTTCTTT.

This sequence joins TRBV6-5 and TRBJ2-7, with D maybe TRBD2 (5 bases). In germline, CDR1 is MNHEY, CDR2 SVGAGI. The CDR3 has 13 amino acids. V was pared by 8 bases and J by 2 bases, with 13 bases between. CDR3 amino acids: CASRGPDTYEQYF. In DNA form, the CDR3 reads TGTGCCAGCCGGGGTCCAGACACCTACGAGCAGTACTTC.

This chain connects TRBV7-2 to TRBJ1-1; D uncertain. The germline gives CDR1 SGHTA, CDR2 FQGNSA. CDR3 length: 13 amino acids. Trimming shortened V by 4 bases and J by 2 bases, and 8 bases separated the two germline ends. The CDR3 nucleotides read TGTGCCAGCAGCTCGGGTATTAACACTGAAGCTTTCTTT. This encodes CASSSGINTEAFF.

CDR3 region: CAISEEVALTEAFF. The CDR3 nucleotides are TGTGCCATCAGTGAGGAAGTCGCGTTGACTGAAGCTTTCTTT. The J gene is TRBJ1-1, the V gene TRBV10-3; no firm D call. V dropped 2 bases and J dropped 5 bases, with 12 bases sitting between them. Germline lookup yields CDR1 ENHRY and CDR2 SYGVKD. The CDR3 spans 14 residues.

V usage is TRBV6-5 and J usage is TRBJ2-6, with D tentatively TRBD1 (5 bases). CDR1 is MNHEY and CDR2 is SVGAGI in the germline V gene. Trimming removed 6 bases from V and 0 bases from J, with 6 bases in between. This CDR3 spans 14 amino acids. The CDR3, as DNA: TGTGCCAGCAGGACAGACTCTGGGGCCAACGTCCTGACTTTC. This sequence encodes CASRTDSGANVLTF.

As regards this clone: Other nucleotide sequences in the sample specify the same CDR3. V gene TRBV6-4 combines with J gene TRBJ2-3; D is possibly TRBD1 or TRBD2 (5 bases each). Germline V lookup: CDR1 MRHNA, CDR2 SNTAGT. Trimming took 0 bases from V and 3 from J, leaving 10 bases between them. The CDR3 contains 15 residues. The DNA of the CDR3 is TGTGCCAGCAGTGACTCAAGGGGCGGGACAGATACGCAGTATTTT. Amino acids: CASSDSRGGTDTQYF.

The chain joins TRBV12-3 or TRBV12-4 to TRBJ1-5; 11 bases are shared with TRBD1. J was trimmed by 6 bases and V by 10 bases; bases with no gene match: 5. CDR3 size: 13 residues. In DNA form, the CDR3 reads TGTGCCACCCGGACAGGGGGCGGTCAGCCCCAGCATTTT. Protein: CATRTGGGQPQHF.

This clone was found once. CDR3 protein: CASSLGAPYGYTF. In nucleotides, the CDR3 is TGTGCCAGCAGCTTAGGCGCTCCCTATGGCTACACCTTC. The genes are TRBV7-9 and TRBJ1-2, with D unclear. V was pared by 1 base and J by 4 bases, with 7 bases between. CDR1 and CDR2 (germline): SEHNR, FQNEAQ (reference sequence). This CDR3 spans 13 amino acids.

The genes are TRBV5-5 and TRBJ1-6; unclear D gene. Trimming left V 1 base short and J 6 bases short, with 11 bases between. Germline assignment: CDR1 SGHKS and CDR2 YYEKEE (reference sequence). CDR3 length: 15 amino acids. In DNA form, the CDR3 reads TGTGCCAGCAGCTTGTTAGGGTTAGTTAATTCACCCCTCCACTTT. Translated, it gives CASSLLGLVNSPLHF.

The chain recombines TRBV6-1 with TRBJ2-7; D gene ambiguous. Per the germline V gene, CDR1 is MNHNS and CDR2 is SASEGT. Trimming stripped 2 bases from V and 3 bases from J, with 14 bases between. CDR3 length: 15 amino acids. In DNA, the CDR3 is TGTGCCAGCAGTGAACAGCCGGCCCGGAACTACGAGCAGTACTTC. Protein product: CASSEQPARNYEQYF.

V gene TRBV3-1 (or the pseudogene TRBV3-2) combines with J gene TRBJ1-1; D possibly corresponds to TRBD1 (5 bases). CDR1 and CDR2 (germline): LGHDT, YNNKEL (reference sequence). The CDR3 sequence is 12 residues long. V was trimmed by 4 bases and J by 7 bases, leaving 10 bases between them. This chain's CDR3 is CASSRRVGEAFF. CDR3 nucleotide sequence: TGTGCCAGCAGCCGCAGGGTTGGTGAAGCTTTCTTT.

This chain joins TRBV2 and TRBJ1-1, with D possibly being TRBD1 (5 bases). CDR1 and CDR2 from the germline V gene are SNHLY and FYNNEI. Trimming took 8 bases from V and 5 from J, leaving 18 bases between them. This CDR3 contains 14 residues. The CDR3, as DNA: TGTGCCAGCGGTGGGGGGTTCGGTGGAACTGAAGCTTTCTTT. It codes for CASGGGFGGTEAFF.

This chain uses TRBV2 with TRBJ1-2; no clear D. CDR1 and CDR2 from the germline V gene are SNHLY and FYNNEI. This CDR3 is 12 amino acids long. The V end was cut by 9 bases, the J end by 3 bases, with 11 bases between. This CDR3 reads CARSLPDYGYTF. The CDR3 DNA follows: TGTGCCAGATCTCTACCAGACTATGGCTACACCTTC.

The CDR3 spells CASSSTTSGKYNEQFF. Here the CDR3 DNA reads TGTGCCAGCAGCTCTACGACTAGCGGAAAATACAATGAGCAGTTCTTC. The V gene is TRBV9, the J gene TRBJ2-1; 9 bases align to TRBD2. This CDR3 region has 16 residues. Germline V gives CDR1 SGDLS, CDR2 YYNGEE. Trimming removed 4 bases from V and 4 bases from J; junction bases left unmatched: 9.

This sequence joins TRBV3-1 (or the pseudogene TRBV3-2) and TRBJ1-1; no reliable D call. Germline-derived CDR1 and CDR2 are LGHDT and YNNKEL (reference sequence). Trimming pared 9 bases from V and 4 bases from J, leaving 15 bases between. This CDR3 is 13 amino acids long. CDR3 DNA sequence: TGTGCCAGTGCTCTCGGGGATCGCACTGAAGCTTTCTTT. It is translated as CASALGDRTEAFF.

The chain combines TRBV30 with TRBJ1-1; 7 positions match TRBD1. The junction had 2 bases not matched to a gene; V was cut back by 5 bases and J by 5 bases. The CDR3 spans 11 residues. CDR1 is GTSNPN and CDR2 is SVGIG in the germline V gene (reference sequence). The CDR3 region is CAWQQGTEAFF. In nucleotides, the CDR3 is TGTGCCTGGCAACAGGGGACTGAAGCTTTCTTT. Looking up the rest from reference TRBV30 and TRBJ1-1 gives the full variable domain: SQTIHQWPATLVQPVGSPLSLECTVEGTSNPNLYWYRQAAGRGLQLLFYSVGIGQISSEVPQNLSASRPQDRQFILSSKKLLLSDSGFYLCAWQQGTEAFFGQGTRLTVV.

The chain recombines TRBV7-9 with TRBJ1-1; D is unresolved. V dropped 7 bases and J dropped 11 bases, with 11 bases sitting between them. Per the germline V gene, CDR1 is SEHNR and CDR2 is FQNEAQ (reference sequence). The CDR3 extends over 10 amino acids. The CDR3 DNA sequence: TGTGCCAGCACCGCCCCAAGGGCTTTCTTT. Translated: CASTAPRAFF.

The CDR3 nucleotides read TGCGCCAGCAGCCAAGTCCTGGCCAGTTCCTACGAGCAGTACTTC. Its protein is CASSQVLASSYEQYF. V and J are TRBV4-1 and TRBJ2-7; D is undetermined. Trimming stripped 1 base from V and 1 base from J, with 11 bases between. Germline-derived CDR1 and CDR2 are MGHRA and YSYEKL. CDR3 length: 15 residues.

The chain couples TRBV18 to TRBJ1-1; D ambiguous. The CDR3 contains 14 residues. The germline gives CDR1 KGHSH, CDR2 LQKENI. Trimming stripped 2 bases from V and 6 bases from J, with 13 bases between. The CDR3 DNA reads TGTGCCAGCTCACCAATCTTAGGACCCCCTGAAGCTTTCTTT. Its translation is CASSPILGPPEAFF.

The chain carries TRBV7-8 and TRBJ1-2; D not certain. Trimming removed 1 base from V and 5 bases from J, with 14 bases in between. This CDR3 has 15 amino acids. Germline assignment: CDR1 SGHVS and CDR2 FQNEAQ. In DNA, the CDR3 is TGTGCCAGCAGCTTAGTGGGTAGGCTAGAGTATGGCTACACCTTC. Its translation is CASSLVGRLEYGYTF.

The CDR3 region has the DNA TGTGCCAGCAGTGACTCTAGAGGGGGCTCATATGGCTACACCTTC. It specifies CASSDSRGGSYGYTF. This chain uses TRBV25-1 with TRBJ1-2, with TRBD1 matching 7 bases. The length of the CDR3 is 15 residues. The junction had 9 bases not matched to a gene; V was cut back by 3 bases and J by 5 bases. The germline gives CDR1 MGHDK, CDR2 SYGVNS.

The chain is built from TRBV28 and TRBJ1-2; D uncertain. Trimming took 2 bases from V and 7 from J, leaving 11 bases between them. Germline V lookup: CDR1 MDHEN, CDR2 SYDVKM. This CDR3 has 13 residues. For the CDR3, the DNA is TGTGCCAGCAGTTTAAGTTCGGAGGTTGGCTACACCTTC. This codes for CASSLSSEVGYTF.

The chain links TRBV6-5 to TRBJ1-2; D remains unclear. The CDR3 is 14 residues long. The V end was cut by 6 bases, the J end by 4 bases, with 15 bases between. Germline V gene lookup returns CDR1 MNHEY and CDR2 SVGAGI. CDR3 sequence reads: CASRTTVGLYGYTF. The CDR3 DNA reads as TGTGCCAGCAGGACGACGGTTGGGCTCTATGGCTACACCTTC.

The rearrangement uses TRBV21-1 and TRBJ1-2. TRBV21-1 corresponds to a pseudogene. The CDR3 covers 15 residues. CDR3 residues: CASSNPYGGSAGYTF. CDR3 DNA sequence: TGTGCCAGCAGCAACCCCTATGGGGGTTCGGCTGGCTACACCTTC.

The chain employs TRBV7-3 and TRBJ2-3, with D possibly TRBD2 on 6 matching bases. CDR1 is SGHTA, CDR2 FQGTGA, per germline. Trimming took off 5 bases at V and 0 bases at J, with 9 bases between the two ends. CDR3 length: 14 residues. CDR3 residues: CASSPGTSTDTQYF. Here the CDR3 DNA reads TGTGCCAGCAGCCCAGGGACTAGCACAGATACGCAGTATTTT.